The clone carrying this TCR beta chain was recorded once. Antigen: not known. The PCR used 60 Vbeta and 13 Jbeta primers. Data came from immunoSEQ multiplex PCR; TCRdb stores just in-frame clones and leaves some out. The table records about 250,000 clones, approximately 70% of them present only once. This entry is derived from a study of cytomegalovirus exposure and HLA in healthy donors. Study-level results: Later on, a genetic analysis was performed. It linked a missense variant in DCLRE1C with V- and J-gene trimming of TCR beta.

Germline values: CDR1 MNHNS, CDR2 SASEGT. This CDR3 region has 17 residues. Trimming removed 1 base from V and 0 bases from J, with 13 bases in between. This TCR was sampled from a female donor in good health and CMV-seronegative. V usage is TRBV6-1 and J usage is TRBJ2-1, with D perhaps matching TRBD2 (5 bases). Sequencing was done on a sample of PBMCs. The CDR3 is CASSEEPGVSSYNEQFF. The DNA of the CDR3 is TGTGCCAGCAGTGAAGAGCCCGGGGTCAGCTCCTACAATGAGCAGTTCTTC.